Below, 17 T cell receptor beta chains from the same sample are listed, as sequenced in a study of spatial heterogeneity in lung cancer. Time point indicated: sample taken at primary tumor resection. TCRdb ran MiXCR on the 5' RACE reads and lists one entry per CDR3 protein. This table has about 92,000 distinct CDR3 sequences, about an eighth appearing once. The sequenced sample was PBMCs, obtained at surgery. These receptors originate from a male donor with early-stage non-small cell lung cancer.

The gene calls are TRBV6-2 or TRBV6-3 and TRBJ2-1; TRBD2 might be the D (5 bases). The CDR3 totals 15 residues. CDR1 MNHEY and CDR2 SVGEGT come from the germline V gene. Trimming pared 6 bases from V and 5 bases from J, leaving 17 bases between. The CDR3 bases are TGTGCCAGCAGACCTACTAGGAATCAAGACAATGAGCAGTTCTTC. This translates into CASRPTRNQDNEQFF.

This clonotype was seen ten or more times. V is TRBV6-5 and J is TRBJ2-7; D tentatively fits TRBD1 or TRBD2 (6 bases each). This CDR3 has 14 residues. The V end was cut by 5 bases, the J end by 5 bases, with 16 bases between. From germline, CDR1 is MNHEY and CDR2 SVGAGI. The CDR3 region is CASSPRGRGDEQYF. The CDR3 DNA follows: TGTGCCAGCAGTCCACGGGGGCGTGGGGACGAGCAGTACTTC.

This clonotype has a handful of counts. The CDR3 loop reads CSAGGNTEAFF. As DNA, the CDR3 is TGCAGTGCTGGGGGGAACACTGAAGCTTTCTTT. The chain recombines TRBV20-1 with TRBJ1-1, with D possibly being TRBD1 (5 bases). CDR1 is DFQATT, CDR2 SNEGSKA, per germline (reference sequence). V lost 5 bases, J lost 1 base, and 5 bases lay in between. The CDR3 length is 11 residues.

In this sample, this clonotype turned up many times. The V and J genes are TRBV7-2 and TRBJ2-1, with TRBD1 matching over 7 bases. In germline, CDR1 is SGHTA, CDR2 FQGNSA. The junction had 13 bases not matched to a gene; V was cut back by 8 bases and J by 0 bases. The CDR3 length is 17 residues. As DNA, the CDR3 is TGTGCCAGCGGGGACCGGGACAGCCGTTTCTCCTACAATGAGCAGTTCTTC. It specifies CASGDRDSRFSYNEQFF. Supplemented by reference TRBV7-2 and TRBJ2-1, the full variable domain reads GAGVSQSPSNKVTEKGKDVELRCDPISGHTALYWYRQSLGQGLEFLIYFQGNSAPDKSGLPSDRFSAERTGGSVSTLTIQRTQQEDSAVYLCASGDRDSRFSYNEQFFGPGTRLTVL.

This clonotype was detected a few times. V and J are TRBV4-1 and TRBJ1-6; TRBD1 might be the D (6 bases). V shed 5 bases and J shed 8 bases, with 7 bases lying between them. Germline assignment: CDR1 MGHRA and CDR2 YSYEKL. This CDR3 spans 12 amino acids. The CDR3 DNA reads TGCGCCAGCAGCTCAGGGGATTCACCCCTCCACTTT. As protein: CASSSGDSPLHF.

This clonotype was found a few times. The V and J genes are TRBV29-1 and TRBJ2-2, with D unclear. The CDR3 length is 11 residues. V shed 1 base and J shed 4 bases, with 1 base lying between them. The germline CDR1 and CDR2 sequences are SQVTM and ANQGSEA. The CDR3 nucleotides read TGCAGCGTTGAAGGCACCGGGGAGCTGTTTTTT. The encoded protein is CSVEGTGELFF.

The V call is TRBV19, the J call TRBJ2-1, with D possibly being TRBD1 or TRBD2 (7 bases each). This CDR3 contains 16 residues. The germline V gene has CDR1 LNHDA and CDR2 SQIVND (reference sequence). V lost 10 bases and J lost 4, with 23 bases in between. This chain's CDR3 is CATGEGARLLYNEQFF. In nucleotides, the CDR3 is TGTGCCACCGGGGAGGGGGCGCGTTTGTTGTACAATGAGCAGTTCTTC. The full variable domain, its missing parts supplied by reference TRBV19 and TRBJ2-1, is DGGITQSPKYLFRKEGQNVTLSCEQNLNHDAMYWYRQDPGQGLRLIYYSQIVNDFQKGDIAEGYSVSREKKESFPLTVTSAQKNPTAFYLCATGEGARLLYNEQFFGPGTRLTVL.

This clonotype was seen many times. The V and J genes are TRBV6-1 and TRBJ2-1; the D gene is possibly TRBD2 (6 bases). CDR3 length: 15 residues. The V gene's germline CDR1 is MNHNS and CDR2 SASEGT. Trimming removed 3 bases at V and 4 bases at J, with 13 bases between. In DNA form, the CDR3 reads TGTGCCAGCAGTGAGGGTAGCGGAAGTTACAATGAGCAGTTCTTC. Protein product: CASSEGSGSYNEQFF.

This chain connects TRBV28 to TRBJ1-3; D ambiguous. The ends were cut back, 8 bases at V and 8 bases at J, with 13 bases in the middle. The CDR3 runs 12 residues. Germline V gene data show CDR1 as MDHEN and CDR2 as SYDVKM. The CDR3 region is CASFTLRDTIYF. The CDR3 region has the DNA TGTGCCAGCTTCACCCTTAGGGACACCATATATTTT. Full variable domain (remainder filled in from reference TRBV28 and TRBJ1-3): DVKVTQSSRYLVKRTGEKVFLECVQDMDHENMFWYRQDPGLGLRLIYFSYDVKMKEKGDIPEGYSVSREKKERFSLILESASTNQTSMYLCASFTLRDTIYFGEGSWLTVV.

This clonotype appeared a few times. V gene TRBV3-1 combines with J gene TRBJ2-7, with D hard to call. The CDR3 sequence is 14 residues long. V dropped 4 bases and J dropped 7 bases, with 17 bases sitting between them. Germline V gene lookup returns CDR1 LGHDT and CDR2 YNNKEL (reference sequence). CDR3 loop: CASSLGEPSGEQYF. The CDR3 region has the DNA TGTGCCAGCAGCCTTGGAGAGCCAAGTGGGGAGCAGTACTTC.

This clonotype was seen a few times. The V gene is TRBV4-3, the J gene TRBJ2-6; tentative D call: TRBD2 (5 bases). This CDR3 contains 18 residues. The ends were cut back, 0 bases at V and 0 bases at J, with 12 bases in the middle. Germline V gives CDR1 LGHNA, CDR2 YSLEER. In DNA, the CDR3 is TGCGCCAGCAGCCAAGATACGGGGTCCCGCTCTGGGGCCAACGTCCTGACTTTC. It codes for CASSQDTGSRSGANVLTF.

V and J are TRBV6-1 and TRBJ2-7; 10 bases line up with TRBD2. Trimming removed 8 bases from V and 2 bases from J; junction bases left unmatched: 3. In germline, CDR1 is MNHNS, CDR2 SASEGT. This CDR3 comprises 13 residues. CDR3 DNA: TGTGCCAGCGTCCTAGCGGGGGCCTACGAGCAGTACTTC. Its translation is CASVLAGAYEQYF.

The chain recombines TRBV28 with TRBJ1-2; D unclear. The CDR3 runs 19 residues. The germline V gene has CDR1 MDHEN and CDR2 SYDVKM. V lost 2 bases and J 8 bases, leaving 30 bases between the germline ends. The CDR3 nucleotides are TGTGCCAGCAGTTTACTCCCCCCAGGTACGGGCGCGGCGGTTGGAGGCTACACCTTC. Translating it yields CASSLLPPGTGAAVGGYTF.

This chain uses TRBV5-1 with TRBJ1-5; D possibly corresponds to TRBD1 (5 bases). The CDR3 sequence is 13 residues long. Germline assignment: CDR1 SGHRS and CDR2 YFSETQ. The V end was cut by 4 bases, the J end by 4 bases, with 9 bases between. CDR3 DNA: TGCGCCAGCAGCATACAGGTGAATCAGCCCCAGCATTTT. This translates into CASSIQVNQPQHF.

A note on this clonotype: The junction departs from germline at one end; a sequencing error may be responsible. The chain combines TRBV10-3 with TRBJ2-7; 12 bases align to TRBD1. The CDR3 runs to 14 residues. CDR1 is ENHRY and CDR2 is SYGVKD in the germline V gene. The CDR3 DNA follows: TGTGTCATCAGTCCGGGACAGGGGGCGCAGGAGCAGTACTTC. This encodes CVISPGQGAQEQYF.

This clonotype showed up just a few times. The V call is TRBV24-1, the J call TRBJ2-1; unclear D gene. Trimming pared 1 base from V and 8 bases from J, leaving 5 bases between. This CDR3 is 12 amino acids long. CDR1 and CDR2 from the germline V gene are KGHDR and SFDVKD. Here the CDR3 DNA reads TGTGCCACCAGTGATTTCGGACATGAGCAGTTCTTC. Its protein product is CATSDFGHEQFF.

The chain is built from TRBV28 and TRBJ1-2; D is ambiguous. Trimming took 5 bases from V and 3 from J, leaving 16 bases between them. In germline, CDR1 is MDHEN, CDR2 SYDVKM. This CDR3 comprises 15 residues. CDR3 sequence reads: CASSTISGEDYGYTF. CDR3 nucleotide sequence: TGTGCCAGCAGTACCATTAGCGGGGAGGACTATGGCTACACCTTC.